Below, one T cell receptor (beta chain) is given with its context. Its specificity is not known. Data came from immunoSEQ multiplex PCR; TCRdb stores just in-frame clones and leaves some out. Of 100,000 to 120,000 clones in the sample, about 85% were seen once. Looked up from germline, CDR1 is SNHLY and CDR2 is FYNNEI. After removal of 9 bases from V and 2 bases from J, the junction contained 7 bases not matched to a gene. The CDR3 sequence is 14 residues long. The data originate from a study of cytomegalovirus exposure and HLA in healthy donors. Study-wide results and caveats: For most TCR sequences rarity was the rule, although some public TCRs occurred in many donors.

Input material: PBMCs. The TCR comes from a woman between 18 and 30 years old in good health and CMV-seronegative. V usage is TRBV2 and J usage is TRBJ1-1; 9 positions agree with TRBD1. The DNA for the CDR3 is TGTGCCAGAGGAATACAGGGGGCTAACACTGAAGCTTTCTTT. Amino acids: CARGIQGANTEAFF.